The present entry profiles one T cell receptor beta chain with its context. The data were obtained in a study of blood T cell repertoires in COVID-19. The wider study: Specimens from acute and convalescent COVID-19 originated in the United States, Italy and Spain. T cells, B-cell-depleted T cells, or PBMCs provided the cDNA or gDNA that served as material.

The CDR3 extends over 18 amino acids. The germline V gene has CDR1 SGHDT and CDR2 YYEEEE. The junction had 15 bases not matched to a gene; V was cut back by 3 bases and J by 5 bases. Authors' data handling: Quantification of nucleated cells was approximated via reference gene primer amplification. Method: immunoSEQ multiplex PCR; TCRdb's copy keeps in-frame clones and lacks some. The D gene and trimming were derived from the DNA, and the V and J assignments and clone size from that table. The sample holds around 20,000 clones, 82% seen once. The specimen sequenced was peripheral blood. The rearrangement uses TRBV5-6 and TRBJ2-1, with 9 positions matching TRBD2. This clonotype was obtained from a human donor in a cohort sampled during active COVID-19. This CDR3 is CASSSYLSGSGEDNEQFF. As DNA, the CDR3 is TGTGCCAGCAGCTCCTACCTTAGCGGGAGTGGGGAGGACAATGAGCAGTTCTTC.